The entry below gives a single TCR beta chain sequence along with its context. Its antigen is undetermined. This CDR3 has 15 amino acids. Per germline, CDR1 SGHRS and CDR2 YFSETQ. V lost 2 bases and J lost 1, with 11 bases in between. This entry belongs to a study of cytomegalovirus exposure and HLA in healthy donors. In the study overall: As an earlier analysis found, around 170 million T cells yielded around 110 million unique TCR beta sequences.

Regarding the study as a whole: It was taken for granted in presence/absence analyses that sequencing depth across donors was roughly uniform. In a later analysis, a missense DCLRE1C variant was linked to TCR beta V- and J-gene trimming.

13 Jbeta primers and 60 Vbeta primers were used for the PCR. This table comes from immunoSEQ multiplex PCR, and its TCRdb copy is limited to in-frame clones, with some not included. Among about 100,000 clones listed, approximately 77% were seen once. The V gene is TRBV5-1, the J gene TRBJ2-3, with D unresolved. The receptor was derived from a male donor in good health and CMV-seropositive. The sample comprised PBMCs. CDR3 nucleotides: TGCGCCAGCAGCTTCTCCGGGTTCCGCACAGATACGCAGTATTTT. It is translated as CASSFSGFRTDTQYF. Filled out from reference TRBV5-1 and TRBJ2-3, the complete variable domain reads KAGVTQTPRYLIKTRGQQVTLSCSPISGHRSVSWYQQTPGQGLQFLFEYFSETQRNKGNFPGRFSGRQFSNSRSEMNVSTLELGDSALYLCASSFSGFRTDTQYFGPGTRLTVL.